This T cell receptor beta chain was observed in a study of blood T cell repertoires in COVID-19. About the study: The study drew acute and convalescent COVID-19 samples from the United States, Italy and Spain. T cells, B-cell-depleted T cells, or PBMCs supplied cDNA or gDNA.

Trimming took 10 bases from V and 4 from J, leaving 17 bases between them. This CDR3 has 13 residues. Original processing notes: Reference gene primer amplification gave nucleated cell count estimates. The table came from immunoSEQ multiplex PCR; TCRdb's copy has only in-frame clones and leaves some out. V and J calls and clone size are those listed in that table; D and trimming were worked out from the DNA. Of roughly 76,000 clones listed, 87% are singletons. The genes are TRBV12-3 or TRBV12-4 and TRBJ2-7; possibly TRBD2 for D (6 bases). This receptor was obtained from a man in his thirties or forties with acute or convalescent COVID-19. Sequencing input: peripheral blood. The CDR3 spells CATAPSGGYEQYF. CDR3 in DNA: TGTGCCACCGCCCCCAGCGGAGGGTACGAGCAGTACTTC.